This T cell receptor (beta chain) is drawn from a study of shared clonotypes between healthy human individuals. TCRdb's copy holds only in-frame clones and misses some; the assay was immunoSEQ multiplex PCR. The table records a few million clones, more than 80% of them present only once. The CDR3 runs 15 residues. The germline gives CDR1 MNHNS, CDR2 SASEGT. J gave up 4 bases and V 4 bases, and 2 bases lay outside the gene matches. In regard to this clone: What it binds is unknown.

General study findings and limits: Represented genetic and exposure-history diversity was restricted by having few donors. Sharing of clonotypes among donors was expected to vary with sequencing depth. For naive CD4 cells, roughly 4.8% of clonotypes were shared across a handful of donors.

Sequenced input: naive CD4+ T cells sorted from blood. Specified subset: CD45RA+ positively selected. The receptor was derived from a man between 18 and 35 years old in good health. The chain uses TRBV6-1 and TRBJ2-5; 14 nucleotides match TRBD2. CDR3 protein: CASSGGLAGGETQYF. The DNA for the CDR3 is TGTGCCAGCAGTGGCGGACTAGCGGGAGGAGAGACCCAGTACTTC.